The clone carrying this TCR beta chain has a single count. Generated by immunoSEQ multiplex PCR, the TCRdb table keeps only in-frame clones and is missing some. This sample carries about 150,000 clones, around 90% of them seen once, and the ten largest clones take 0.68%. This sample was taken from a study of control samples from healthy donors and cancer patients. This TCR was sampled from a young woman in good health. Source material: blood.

The CDR3 reads CASSQPQRSYEQYF. In nucleotides, the CDR3 is TGCGCCAGCAGCCAACCGCAGCGTTCCTACGAGCAGTACTTC. This chain links TRBV4-1 with TRBJ2-7; D is uncertain. From germline, CDR1 is MGHRA and CDR2 YSYEKL. V shed 2 bases and J shed 1 base, with 9 bases lying between them. This CDR3 region has 14 residues.